These T cell receptor beta chains were read from a single sample in a study of breast tumors, draining lymph nodes, adjacent tissues. TCRdb analysed the multiplex PCR reads with MiXCR anew, one entry per CDR3 protein. The sample lists just under 65,000 distinct CDR3 sequences; roughly 50% were seen once. The specimen sequenced was breast tumor tissue. These receptors were collected from a female donor with breast cancer. Some clones in this sample may be carry-over from other donors' samples. The CDR3 runs from the conserved cysteine through the conserved F or W. The D gene is left open where the match is weak. Size is omitted from some rows. Given values are once, few, many or a class for expanded clones.

d_call clone_size j_call v_call cdr3_nt cdr3_aa
TRBD2 - TRBJ2-1 TRBV2 TGTGCCAGCAGTGAATCGGGGGGGCCGTTCGAGCAGTTCTTC CASSESGGPFEQFF
- - TRBJ1-2 TRBV7-8 TGTGCCAGCAGCCCCCGAGGGCAGGGGTTAGGCTACACCTTC CASSPRGQGLGYTF
TRBD2 many TRBJ2-2 TRBV6-1 TGTGCCAGCAGTGCCCTAACCAGCGGGGGGGCCACCGGGGAGCTGTTTTTT CASSALTSGGATGELFF
- medium-sized TRBJ2-7 TRBV4-1 TGCGCCAGCAGCCAAGAAGCCCACCGGGAGCGGGCCTACGAGCAGTACTTC CASSQEAHRERAYEQYF
- many TRBJ1-5 TRBV20-1 TGCAGTGCTAGACCCCCCGGGGGGAATCAGCCCCAGCATTTT CSARPPGGNQPQHF
- - TRBJ1-5 TRBV7-9 TGTGCCAGCAGCCAGAGGGGGGCTAGAGGCAATCAGCCCCAGCATTTT CASSQRGARGNQPQHF
- - TRBJ1-4 TRBV2 TGTGCCAGCATAGAGGACAGAACAACTAATGAAAAACTGTTTTTT CASIEDRTTNEKLFF
TRBD1 many TRBJ1-2 TRBV28 TGTGCCAGCAGCCGGTGGGGACAGGGAAAAGGCGGCTACACCTTC CASSRWGQGKGGYTF
TRBD2 once TRBJ2-3 TRBV9 TGTGCCAGCAGCAGACTAGCGGGGACAGATACGCAGTATTTT CASSRLAGTDTQYF
- - TRBJ1-6 TRBV9 TGTGCCAGCAGCGTAGATAGGGCACAAGGAAACACCGATAATTCACCCCTCCACTTT CASSVDRAQGNTDNSPLHF
TRBD1 - TRBJ2-3 TRBV5-6 TGTGCCAGCAGCCCGGACAGGGGAGAGGTTTACAATGAGCAGTATTTT CASSPDRGEVYNEQYF
- - TRBJ2-6 TRBV7-2 TGTGCCAGCAGCTTGATGAGGGCCAACGTCCTGACTTTC CASSLMRANVLTF
- - TRBJ1-2 TRBV12-3/TRBV12-4 TGTGCCAGCAGTGAAGAGCGGGGGCGCGACTATGGCTACACCTTC CASSEERGRDYGYTF
TRBD2 - TRBJ2-5 TRBV20-1 TGCAGTCCCTCTCCGGGGGGGGCTCGAGAGACCCAGTACTTC CSPSPGGARETQYF
TRBD1 - TRBJ1-1 TRBV20-1 TGCAGTGCTAGAGCCGGACAGGGCATGGGTGAAGCTTTCTTT CSARAGQGMGEAFF
- many TRBJ2-1 TRBV9 TGTGCCAGCAGCGTAGTGCCATCCGGGGGAAATGAGCAGTTCTTC CASSVVPSGGNEQFF
TRBD2 many TRBJ2-2 TRBV19 TGTGCCAGTAGTCCGGGACTCATGCCGGGGGGCACCGGGGAGCTGTTTTTT CASSPGLMPGGTGELFF
TRBD2 - TRBJ2-5 TRBV7-9 TGTGCCAGCAGTGCGGGGCTAGCGGGAGGGATAGGGGAGACCCAGTACTTC CASSAGLAGGIGETQYF
- many TRBJ2-5 TRBV19 TGTGCCAGTAAAGGCTGGGGAGGTGGGGGAGAGACCCAGTACTTC CASKGWGGGGETQYF
TRBD1 many TRBJ1-2 TRBV6-5 TGTGCCAGCAGATCTGGGACAGGGCCGGTCTATGGCTACACCTTC CASRSGTGPVYGYTF
TRBD2 - TRBJ2-1 TRBV7-9 TGTGCCAGCAGCTTGGCTAGCGGGGGGGTAAACGAGCAGTTCTTC CASSLASGGVNEQFF
TRBD1 - TRBJ1-1 TRBV20-1 TGCAGTGCTAGAAAATCCAGACAGGGGAACACTGAAGCTTTCTTT CSARKSRQGNTEAFF
- - TRBJ2-6 TRBV2 TGTGTCAGCCGGGGGACCGGGGCCAACGTCCTGACCTTC CVSRGTGANVLTF
- - TRBJ1-5 TRBV28 TGTGCCAGCCATAGCAATCAGCCCCAGCATTTT CASHSNQPQHF
TRBD1 many TRBJ2-7 TRBV4-2 TGTGCCAGCAGCCCCCGGAGTGGGACAGCCTACGAGCAGTACTTC CASSPRSGTAYEQYF
- - TRBJ1-2 TRBV2 TGTGCCAGCACCCCGGGTACATATGGCTACACCTTC CASTPGTYGYTF
- - TRBJ1-6 TRBV15 TGTGCCACCAGAAACAGCCATTCACCCCTCCACTTT CATRNSHSPLHF
- - TRBJ2-7 TRBV20-1 TGCAGTCCCTGGGGGACTTACGAGCAGTACTTC CSPWGTYEQYF
- - TRBJ1-6 TRBV7-2 TGTGCCAGCAGCCCCAAGACAGACAGGCGGGGTGGGACCCTCCACTTT CASSPKTDRRGGTLHF
- - TRBJ2-7 TRBV5-1 TGCGCCAGCAGCTCCGGGGTCTCCTACGAGCAGTACTTC CASSSGVSYEQYF
- many TRBJ2-1 TRBV7-9 TGTGCCAGCAGCCCCCCCGGGACTGGTTATGAGCAGTTCTTC CASSPPGTGYEQFF
- - TRBJ2-5 TRBV12-3/TRBV12-4 TGTGCCAGCAGTTTTAGCCAAGAGACCCAGTACTTC CASSFSQETQYF
- - TRBJ1-2 TRBV15 TGTGCCACCAGCAGAGAGGGCTATGGCTACACCTTC CATSREGYGYTF
- - TRBJ2-7 TRBV12-3/TRBV12-4 TGTGCCAGCAGTGATCAGGGGGGGACGGACGAGCAGTACTTC CASSDQGGTDEQYF
- many TRBJ2-5 TRBV20-1 TGCAGTGCTCTTATGGGGGCCAAGGCGACCCAGTACTTC CSALMGAKATQYF
- - TRBJ2-7 TRBV20-1 TGCAGTGCTGCCCCGGGAGAGGGGTACGAGCAGTACTTC CSAAPGEGYEQYF
- once TRBJ1-6 TRBV19 TGTGCCAGCAGCCAAGAAGAAGGAATTTCACCCCTCCACTTT CASSQEEGISPLHF